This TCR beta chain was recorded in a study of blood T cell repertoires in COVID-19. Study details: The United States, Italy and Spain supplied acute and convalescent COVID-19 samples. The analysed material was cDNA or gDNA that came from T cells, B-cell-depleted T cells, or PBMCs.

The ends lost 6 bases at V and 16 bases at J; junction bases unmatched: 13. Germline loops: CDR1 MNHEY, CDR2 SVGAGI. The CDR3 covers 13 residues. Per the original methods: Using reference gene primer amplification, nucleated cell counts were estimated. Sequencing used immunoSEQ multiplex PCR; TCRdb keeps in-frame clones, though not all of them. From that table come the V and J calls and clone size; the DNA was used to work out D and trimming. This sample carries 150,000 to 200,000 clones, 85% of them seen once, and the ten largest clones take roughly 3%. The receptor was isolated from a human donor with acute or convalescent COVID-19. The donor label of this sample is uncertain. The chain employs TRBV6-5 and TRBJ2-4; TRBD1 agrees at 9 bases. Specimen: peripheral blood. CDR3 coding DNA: TGTGCCAGCAGCCCACACCAAGGGACAGGGTTTTACTTC. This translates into CASSPHQGTGFYF.